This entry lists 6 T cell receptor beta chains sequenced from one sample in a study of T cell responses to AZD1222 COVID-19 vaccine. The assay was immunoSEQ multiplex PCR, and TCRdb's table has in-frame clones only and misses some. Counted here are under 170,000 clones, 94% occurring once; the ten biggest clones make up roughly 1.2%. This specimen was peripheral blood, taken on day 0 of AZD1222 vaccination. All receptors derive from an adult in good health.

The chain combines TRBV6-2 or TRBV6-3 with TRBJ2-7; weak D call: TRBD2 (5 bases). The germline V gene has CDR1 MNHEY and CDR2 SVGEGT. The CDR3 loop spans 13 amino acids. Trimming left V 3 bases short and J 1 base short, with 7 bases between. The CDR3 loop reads CASSYRTSYEQYV. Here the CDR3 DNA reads TGTGCCAGCAGTTATCGGACTTCCTACGAGCAGTACGTC.

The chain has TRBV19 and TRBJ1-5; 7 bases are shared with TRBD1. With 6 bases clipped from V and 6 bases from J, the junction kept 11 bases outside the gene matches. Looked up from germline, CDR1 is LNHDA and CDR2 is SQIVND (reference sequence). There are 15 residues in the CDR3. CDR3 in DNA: TGTGCCAGTAGAAGGGGGGGAGGGGGCCGTCAGCCCCAGCATTTT. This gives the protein CASRRGGGGRQPQHF.

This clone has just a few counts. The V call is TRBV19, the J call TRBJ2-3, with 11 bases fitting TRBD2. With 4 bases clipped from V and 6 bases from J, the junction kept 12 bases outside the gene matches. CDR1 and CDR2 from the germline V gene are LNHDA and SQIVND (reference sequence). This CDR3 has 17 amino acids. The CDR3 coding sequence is TGTGCCAGTAGTAGCTGGACTAGCGGGCCCTGGGGGGATACGCAGTATTTT. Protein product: CASSSWTSGPWGDTQYF.

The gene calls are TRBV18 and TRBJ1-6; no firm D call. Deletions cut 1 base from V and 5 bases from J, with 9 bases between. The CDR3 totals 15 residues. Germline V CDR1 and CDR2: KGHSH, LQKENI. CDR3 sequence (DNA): TGTGCCAGCTCACCACGCACCCCAGATAATTCACCCCTCCACTTT. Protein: CASSPRTPDNSPLHF.

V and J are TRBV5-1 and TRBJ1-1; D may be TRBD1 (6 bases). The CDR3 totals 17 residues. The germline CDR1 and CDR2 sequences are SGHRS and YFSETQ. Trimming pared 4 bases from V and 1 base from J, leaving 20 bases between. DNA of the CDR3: TGCGCCAGCAGCGCCGGATCGACAGGATGGGGGAACACTGAAGCTTTCTTT. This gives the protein CASSAGSTGWGNTEAFF. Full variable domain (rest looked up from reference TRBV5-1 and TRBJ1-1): KAGVTQTPRYLIKTRGQQVTLSCSPISGHRSVSWYQQTPGQGLQFLFEYFSETQRNKGNFPGRFSGRQFSNSRSEMNVSTLELGDSALYLCASSAGSTGWGNTEAFFGQGTRLTVV.

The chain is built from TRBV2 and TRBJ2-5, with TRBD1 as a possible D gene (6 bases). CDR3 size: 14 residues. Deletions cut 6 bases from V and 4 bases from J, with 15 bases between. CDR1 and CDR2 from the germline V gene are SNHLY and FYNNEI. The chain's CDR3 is CASRHRVPSETQYF. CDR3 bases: TGTGCCAGCAGGCACAGGGTCCCCTCAGAGACCCAGTACTTC.